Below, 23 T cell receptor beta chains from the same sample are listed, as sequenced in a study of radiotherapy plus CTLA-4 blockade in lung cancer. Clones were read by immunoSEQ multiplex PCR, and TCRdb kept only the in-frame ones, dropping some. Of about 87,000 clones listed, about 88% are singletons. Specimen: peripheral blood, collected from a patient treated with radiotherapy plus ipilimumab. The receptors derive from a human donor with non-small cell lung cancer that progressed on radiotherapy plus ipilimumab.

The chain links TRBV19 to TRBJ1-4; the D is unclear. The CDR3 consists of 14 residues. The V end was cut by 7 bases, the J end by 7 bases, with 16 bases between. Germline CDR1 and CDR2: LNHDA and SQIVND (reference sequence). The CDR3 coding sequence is TGTGCCAGTAAGGCTCGGGTACCGGGTGAAAAACTGTTTTTT. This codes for CASKARVPGEKLFF. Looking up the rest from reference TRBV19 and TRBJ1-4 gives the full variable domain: DGGITQSPKYLFRKEGQNVTLSCEQNLNHDAMYWYRQDPGQGLRLIYYSQIVNDFQKGDIAEGYSVSREKKESFPLTVTSAQKNPTAFYLCASKARVPGEKLFFGSGTQLSVL.

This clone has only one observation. The CDR3 nucleotides read TGTGCCTGGAGTCGGGGACGGGGGAACAACGCTGAAGCTTTCTTT. It encodes CAWSRGRGNNAEAFF. The chain is built from TRBV30 and TRBJ1-1; tentatively, D is TRBD1 (5 bases). CDR1 is GTSNPN and CDR2 is SVGIG in the germline V gene (reference sequence). V was pared by 2 bases and J by 6 bases, with 19 bases between. This CDR3 contains 15 residues.

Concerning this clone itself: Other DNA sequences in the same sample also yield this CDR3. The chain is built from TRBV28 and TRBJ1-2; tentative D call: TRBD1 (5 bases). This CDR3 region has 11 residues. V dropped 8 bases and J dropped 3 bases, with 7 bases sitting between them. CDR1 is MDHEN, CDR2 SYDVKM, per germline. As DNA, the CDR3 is TGTGCCAGCTCCAGGGACTATGGCTACACCTTC. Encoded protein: CASSRDYGYTF.

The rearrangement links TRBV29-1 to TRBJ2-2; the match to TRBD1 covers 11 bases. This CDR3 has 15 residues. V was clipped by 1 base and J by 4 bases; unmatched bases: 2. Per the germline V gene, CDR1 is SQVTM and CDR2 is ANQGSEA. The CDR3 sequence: CSVEVGTGGTGELFF. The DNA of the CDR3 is TGCAGCGTTGAAGTGGGGACAGGGGGCACCGGGGAGCTGTTTTTT.

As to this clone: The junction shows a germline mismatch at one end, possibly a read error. The CDR3 DNA reads as TGCAGCGTCGAAGGGACAGGGGGACCCTACGAGCAGTACTTC. It translates to CSVEGTGGPYEQYF. The chain links TRBV29-1 to TRBJ2-7; 11 nucleotides agree with TRBD1. CDR3 length: 14 amino acids. CDR1 SQVTM and CDR2 ANQGSEA come from the germline V gene.

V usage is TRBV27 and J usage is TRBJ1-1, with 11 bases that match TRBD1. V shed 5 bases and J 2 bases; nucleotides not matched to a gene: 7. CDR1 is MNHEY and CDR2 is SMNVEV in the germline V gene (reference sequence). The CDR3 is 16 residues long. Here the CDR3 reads CASSPGQGDFNTEAFF. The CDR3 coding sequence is TGTGCCAGCAGTCCGGGACAGGGGGACTTTAACACTGAAGCTTTCTTT.

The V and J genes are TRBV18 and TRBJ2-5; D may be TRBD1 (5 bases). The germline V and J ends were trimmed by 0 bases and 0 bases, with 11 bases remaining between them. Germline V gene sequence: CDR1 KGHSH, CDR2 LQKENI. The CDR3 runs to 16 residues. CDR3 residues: CASSPPLVGHQETQYF. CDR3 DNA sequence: TGTGCCAGCTCACCACCCCTGGTGGGGCACCAAGAGACCCAGTACTTC.

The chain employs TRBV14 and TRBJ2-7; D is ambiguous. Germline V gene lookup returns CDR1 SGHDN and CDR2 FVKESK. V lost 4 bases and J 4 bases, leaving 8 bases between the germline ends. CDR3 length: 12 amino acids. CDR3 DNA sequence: TGTGCCAGCAGCCCGGACGGGTACGAGCAGTACTTC. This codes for CASSPDGYEQYF.

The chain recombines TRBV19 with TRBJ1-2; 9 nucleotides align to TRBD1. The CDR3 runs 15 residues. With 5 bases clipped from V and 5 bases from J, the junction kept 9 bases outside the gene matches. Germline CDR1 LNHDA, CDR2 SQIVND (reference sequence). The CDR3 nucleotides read TGTGCCAGTAGTCCCGCGACCGGGACAGGGTATGGCTACACCTTC. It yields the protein CASSPATGTGYGYTF.

The CDR3 sequence is CASSQVYGVPGLAVSYEQYF. CDR3 bases: TGCGCCAGCAGCCAAGTCTACGGAGTTCCGGGACTAGCGGTTTCCTACGAGCAGTACTTC. This chain links TRBV4-3 with TRBJ2-7; 11 bases align to TRBD2. Germline loops: CDR1 LGHNA, CDR2 YSLEER. The CDR3 is 20 amino acids. V gave up 1 base and J gave up 1 base; unmatched junction bases: 15.

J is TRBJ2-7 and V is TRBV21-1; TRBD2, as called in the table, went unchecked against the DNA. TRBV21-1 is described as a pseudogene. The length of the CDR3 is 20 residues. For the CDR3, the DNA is TGTGCCAGCACATACCCTCTAGCGGGAGGTCACAACCATAGCTCCTACGAGCAGTACTTC. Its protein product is CASTYPLAGGHNHSSYEQYF.

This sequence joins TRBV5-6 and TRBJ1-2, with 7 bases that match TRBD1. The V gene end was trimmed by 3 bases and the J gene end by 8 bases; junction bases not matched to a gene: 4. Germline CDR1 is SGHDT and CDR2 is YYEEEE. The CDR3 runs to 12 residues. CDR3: CASSSGTVGYTF. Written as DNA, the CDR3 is TGTGCCAGCAGCTCCGGGACAGTCGGCTACACCTTC.

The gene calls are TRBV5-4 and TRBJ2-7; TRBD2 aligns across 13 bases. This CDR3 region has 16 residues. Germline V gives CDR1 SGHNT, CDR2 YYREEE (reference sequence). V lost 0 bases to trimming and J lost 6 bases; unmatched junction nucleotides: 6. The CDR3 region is CASSLAGLAGVSEQYF. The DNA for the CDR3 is TGTGCCAGCAGCTTGGCCGGACTAGCGGGAGTTTCCGAGCAGTACTTC.

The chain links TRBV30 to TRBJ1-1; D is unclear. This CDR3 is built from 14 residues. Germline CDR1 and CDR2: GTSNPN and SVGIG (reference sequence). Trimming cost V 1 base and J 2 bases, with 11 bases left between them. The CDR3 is CAWSGRPINTEAFF. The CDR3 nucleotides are TGTGCCTGGAGTGGTCGGCCGATAAACACTGAAGCTTTCTTT.

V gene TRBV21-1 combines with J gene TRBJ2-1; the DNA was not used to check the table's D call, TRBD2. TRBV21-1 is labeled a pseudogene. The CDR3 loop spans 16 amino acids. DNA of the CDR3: TGTGCCAGCAGCAAAGGACGACTAGCGGACTACAATGAGCAGTTCTTC. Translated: CASSKGRLADYNEQFF.

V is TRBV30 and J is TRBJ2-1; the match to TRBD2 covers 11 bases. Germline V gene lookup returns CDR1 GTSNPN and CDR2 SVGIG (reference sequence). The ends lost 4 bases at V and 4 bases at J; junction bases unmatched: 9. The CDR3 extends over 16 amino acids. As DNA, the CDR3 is TGTGCCTGGAAGACTAGCGGGAAGATCTTTTACAATGAGCAGTTCTTC. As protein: CAWKTSGKIFYNEQFF.

This CDR3 reads CASSQEGIGDRANTGELFF. CDR3 nucleotides: TGCGCCAGCAGCCAAGAGGGTATCGGGGACAGGGCGAACACCGGGGAGCTGTTTTTT. The gene calls are TRBV4-3 and TRBJ2-2; the match to TRBD1 covers 9 bases. CDR1 LGHNA and CDR2 YSLEER come from the germline V gene. The CDR3 has 19 residues. V was pared by 0 bases and J by 0 bases, with 8 bases of the junction left unmatched.

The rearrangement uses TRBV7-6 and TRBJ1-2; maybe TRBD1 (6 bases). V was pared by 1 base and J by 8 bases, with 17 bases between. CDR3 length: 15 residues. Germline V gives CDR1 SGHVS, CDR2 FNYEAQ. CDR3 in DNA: TGTGCCAGCAGCTTAGACGAGGGGATCAGGGGAGGCTACACCTTC. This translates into CASSLDEGIRGGYTF.

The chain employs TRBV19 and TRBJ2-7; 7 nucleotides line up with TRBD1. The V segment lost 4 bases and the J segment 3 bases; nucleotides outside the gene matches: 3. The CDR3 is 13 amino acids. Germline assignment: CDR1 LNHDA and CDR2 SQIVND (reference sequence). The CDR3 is CASSKTGYYEQYF. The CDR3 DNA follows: TGTGCCAGTAGTAAGACAGGGTACTACGAGCAGTACTTC.

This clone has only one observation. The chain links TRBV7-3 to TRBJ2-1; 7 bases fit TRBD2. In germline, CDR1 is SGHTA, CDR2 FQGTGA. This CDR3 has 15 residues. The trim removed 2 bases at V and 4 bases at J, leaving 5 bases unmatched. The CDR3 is CASSLGQGGYNEQFF. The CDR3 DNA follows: TGTGCCAGCAGCTTAGGGCAGGGAGGGTACAATGAGCAGTTCTTC.

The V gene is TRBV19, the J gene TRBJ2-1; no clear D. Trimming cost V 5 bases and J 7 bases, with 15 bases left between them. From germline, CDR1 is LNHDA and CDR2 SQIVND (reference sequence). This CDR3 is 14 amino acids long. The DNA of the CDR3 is TGTGCCAGTAGTGGTACTACATCGAATAATGAGCAGTTCTTC. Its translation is CASSGTTSNNEQFF. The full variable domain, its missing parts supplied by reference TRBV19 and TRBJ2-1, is DGGITQSPKYLFRKEGQNVTLSCEQNLNHDAMYWYRQDPGQGLRLIYYSQIVNDFQKGDIAEGYSVSREKKESFPLTVTSAQKNPTAFYLCASSGTTSNNEQFFGPGTRLTVL.

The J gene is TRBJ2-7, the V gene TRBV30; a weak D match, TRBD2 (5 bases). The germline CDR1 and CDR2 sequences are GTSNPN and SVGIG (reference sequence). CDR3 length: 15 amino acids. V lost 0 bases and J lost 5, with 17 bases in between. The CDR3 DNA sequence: TGTGCCTGGAGTGTACCCATTTGGGCGGAGGACGAGCAGTACTTC. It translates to CAWSVPIWAEDEQYF.

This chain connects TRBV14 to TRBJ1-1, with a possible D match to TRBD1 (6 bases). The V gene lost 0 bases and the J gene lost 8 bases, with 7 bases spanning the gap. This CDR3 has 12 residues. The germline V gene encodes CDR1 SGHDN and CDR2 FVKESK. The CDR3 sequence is CASSQETGEAFF. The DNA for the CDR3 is TGTGCCAGCAGCCAAGAAACAGGGGAAGCTTTCTTT. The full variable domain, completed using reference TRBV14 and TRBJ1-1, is EAGVTQFPSHSVIEKGQTVTLRCDPISGHDNLYWYRRVMGKEIKFLLHFVKESKQDESGMPNNRFLAERTGGTYSTLKVQPAELEDSGVYFCASSQETGEAFFGQGTRLTVV.